This TCR beta chain derives from a study of T cells in narcolepsy. V dropped 2 bases and J dropped 10 bases, with 8 bases sitting between them. Germline V CDR1 and CDR2: SEHNR, FQNEAQ (reference sequence). The CDR3 contains 12 residues. Using immunoSEQ multiplex PCR, the repertoire was profiled, and TCRdb retains in-frame clones only, with some absent. The sample includes 35,000 to 40,000 clones, approximately 85% of them seen just once. In this sample, this clone turned up a few times. This receptor was taken from a human donor with narcolepsy. The rearrangement joins TRBV7-9 to TRBJ1-4; the D is unclear. The specimen was CD45RA- memory CD4+ T cells from PBMCs. The CDR3 loop is CASSLTQGKLFF. In DNA form, the CDR3 reads TGTGCCAGCAGCTTAACCCAAGGAAAACTGTTTTTT.